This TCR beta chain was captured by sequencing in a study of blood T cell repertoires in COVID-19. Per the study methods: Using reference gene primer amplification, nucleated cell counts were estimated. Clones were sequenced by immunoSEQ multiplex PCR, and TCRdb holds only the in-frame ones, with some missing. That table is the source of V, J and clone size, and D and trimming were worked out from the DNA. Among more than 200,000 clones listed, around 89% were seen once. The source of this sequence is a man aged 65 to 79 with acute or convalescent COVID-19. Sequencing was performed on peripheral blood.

In nucleotides, the CDR3 is TGTGCCAGCAGCATACAGGGGGCCGGCGGGAACACTGAAGCTTTCTTT. Translated, it gives CASSIQGAGGNTEAFF. The chain carries TRBV7-2 and TRBJ1-1; 9 nucleotides align to TRBD1. Germline CDR1 reads SGHTA; CDR2 reads FQGNSA. V shed 5 bases and J 1 base; nucleotides not matched to a gene: 8. The CDR3 is 16 amino acids.